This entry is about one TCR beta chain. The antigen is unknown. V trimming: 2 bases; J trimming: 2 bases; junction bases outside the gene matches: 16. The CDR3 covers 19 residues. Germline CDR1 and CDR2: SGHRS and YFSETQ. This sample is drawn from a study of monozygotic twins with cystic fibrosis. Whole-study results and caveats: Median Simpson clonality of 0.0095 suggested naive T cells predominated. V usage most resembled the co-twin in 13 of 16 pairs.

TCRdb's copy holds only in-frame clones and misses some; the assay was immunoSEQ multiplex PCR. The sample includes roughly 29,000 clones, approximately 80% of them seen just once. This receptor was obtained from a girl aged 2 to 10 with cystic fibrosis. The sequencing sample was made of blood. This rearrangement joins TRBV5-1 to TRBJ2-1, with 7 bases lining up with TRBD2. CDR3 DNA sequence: TGCGCCAGCAGCTTAACACCGCTCACGGGAGGAACCACCTACAATGAGCAGTTCTTC. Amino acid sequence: CASSLTPLTGGTTYNEQFF.